This T cell receptor beta chain was documented in a study of cytomegalovirus exposure and HLA in healthy donors. Whole-study findings and limits: Donors belonging to an Asian-associated ancestry cluster reportedly showed fewer N-insertions in productive TCRs than the roughly 700-donor mean, according to what a later analysis found. TCR association rates varied by HLA locus in a later analysis, with DRB1 highest and HLA-C lowest.

With 60 Vbeta and 13 Jbeta primers, the PCR was carried out. Generated by immunoSEQ multiplex PCR, the TCRdb table keeps only in-frame clones and is missing some. The table includes under 150,000 clones, about 76% detected once. A note on this clone: Its target is unknown.

This CDR3 comprises 14 residues. Trimming stripped 0 bases from V and 5 bases from J, with 11 bases between. Germline CDR1 SEHNR, CDR2 FQNEAQ (reference sequence). The chain employs TRBV7-9 and TRBJ2-7; D perhaps matches TRBD1 (5 bases). Specimen: PBMCs. This TCR was sampled from a female donor in good health and CMV-seronegative. The CDR3 sequence: CASSLAGRVDEQYF. CDR3 sequence (DNA): TGTGCCAGCAGCTTAGCGGGCAGGGTCGACGAGCAGTACTTC.